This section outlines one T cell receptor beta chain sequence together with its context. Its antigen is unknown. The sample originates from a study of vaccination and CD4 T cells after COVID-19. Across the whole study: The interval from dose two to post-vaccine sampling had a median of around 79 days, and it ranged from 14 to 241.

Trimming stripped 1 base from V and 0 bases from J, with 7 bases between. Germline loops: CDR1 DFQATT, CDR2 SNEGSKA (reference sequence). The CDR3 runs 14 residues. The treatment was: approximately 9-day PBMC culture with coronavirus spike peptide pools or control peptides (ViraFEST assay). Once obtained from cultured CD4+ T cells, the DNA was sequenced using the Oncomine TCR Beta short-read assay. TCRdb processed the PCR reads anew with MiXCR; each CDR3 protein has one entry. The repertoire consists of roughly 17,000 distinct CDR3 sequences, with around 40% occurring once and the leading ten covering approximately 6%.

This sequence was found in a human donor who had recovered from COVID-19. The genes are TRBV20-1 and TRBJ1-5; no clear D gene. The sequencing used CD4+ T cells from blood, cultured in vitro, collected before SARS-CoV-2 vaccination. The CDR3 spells CSARAGNSNQPQHF. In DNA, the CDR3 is TGCAGTGCTAGAGCCGGAAATAGCAATCAGCCCCAGCATTTT.